This T cell receptor beta chain was identified in a study of cytomegalovirus exposure and HLA in healthy donors. The study's findings and limits: With further analysis later on, most CMV-associated TCR beta chains appeared HLA-restricted. Researchers counted roughly 160 TCR beta chains as cytomegalovirus-associated.

On this clone: Its specificity is not known.

The V gene's germline CDR1 is KGHSH and CDR2 LQKENI. The ends were cut back, 1 base at V and 4 bases at J, with 17 bases in the middle. CDR3 length equals 16 residues. Primers included in the PCR were 60 Vbeta and 13 Jbeta primers. Sequencing was performed with immunoSEQ multiplex PCR; in TCRdb, only in-frame clones are kept and a portion is missing. The profile shows about 190,000 clones, about 85% of them singletons. The V call is TRBV18, the J call TRBJ2-7, with a tentative D call TRBD1 (6 bases). The source of this sequence is a woman between 50 and 59 years old in good health and CMV-seronegative. The sequencing input was PBMCs. The CDR3 DNA is TGTGCCAGCTCACCACTCGGGCAGGGGAGTACGTACGAGCAGTACTTC. Residues: CASSPLGQGSTYEQYF.